The rows below give T cell receptor beta chains drawn from one sample of a study of memory CD4+ T cells and cytomegalovirus serostatus. Clones were read by immunoSEQ multiplex PCR, and TCRdb kept only the in-frame ones, dropping some. There are over 65,000 clones in the sample; about 85% occur only once, and roughly 0.8% lies in the top ten. The sequencing input was memory CD4+ T cells from blood. These receptors originate from an adult in good health and CMV-seronegative. The CDR3 runs from the conserved cysteine through the conserved F or W. A D gene is named only where the DNA matches it firmly. The size field is filled for only some rows; it gives once, few, many or a size class.

J	V	D	size	CDR3	DNA
TRBJ2-1	TRBV5-1	NA	NA	CASSLDSGSSYNEQFF	TGCGCCAGCAGCTTGGACAGTGGGAGCTCCTACAATGAGCAGTTCTTC
TRBJ2-7	TRBV7-3	NA	NA	CASSLSGGDNYEQYF	TGTGCCAGCAGCTTAAGTGGCGGGGATAACTACGAGCAGTACTTC
TRBJ1-4	TRBV10-3	TRBD1	NA	CAIRATGTGYEKLFF	TGTGCCATCAGGGCCACCGGGACAGGGTATGAAAAACTGTTTTTT
TRBJ1-1	TRBV5-1	TRBD1	once	CASSEMTGGNTEAFF	TGCGCCAGCAGCGAAATGACAGGGGGCAACACTGAAGCTTTCTTT
TRBJ1-2	TRBV11-2	NA	NA	CASSLMEGYGYTF	TGTGCCAGCAGCTTAATGGAGGGCTATGGCTACACCTTC
TRBJ1-5	TRBV2	NA	NA	CASSSLPTLQPQHF	TGTGCCAGCAGTTCTCTCCCGACCCTTCAGCCCCAGCATTTT
TRBJ1-1	TRBV7-8	NA	NA	CASSLLNTEAFF	TGTGCCAGCAGCCTCTTGAACACTGAAGCTTTCTTT
TRBJ2-5	TRBV14	NA	NA	CASSHQETQYF	TGTGCCAGCAGCCACCAAGAGACCCAGTACTTC
TRBJ2-2	TRBV30	NA	NA	CAWSETGTGELFF	TGTGCCTGGAGTGAGACAGGCACCGGGGAGCTGTTTTTT
TRBJ2-5	TRBV5-1	TRBD1	NA	CASSIGTVQETQYF	TGCGCCAGCAGCATCGGGACAGTTCAAGAGACCCAGTACTTC
TRBJ2-7	TRBV5-1	NA	NA	CASRSDKGWDEQYF	TGCGCCAGCAGGTCAGACAAGGGTTGGGACGAGCAGTACTTC
TRBJ2-7	TRBV28	NA	NA	CASSLPSTAGFYEQYF	TGTGCCAGCAGTTTACCATCGACGGCGGGGTTCTACGAGCAGTACTTC
TRBJ2-3	TRBV9	TRBD2	NA	CASSALAGVGTDTQYF	TGTGCCAGCAGCGCCCTAGCGGGGGTGGGGACAGATACGCAGTATTTT
TRBJ2-7	TRBV6-1	NA	NA	CASSTRATYEQYF	TGTGCCAGCAGTACCCGGGCCACCTACGAGCAGTACTTC
TRBJ1-5	TRBV19	NA	NA	CASSSSWTQPQHF	TGTGCCAGTAGCTCAAGTTGGACTCAGCCCCAGCATTTT
TRBJ1-1	TRBV7-2	NA	NA	CASSLETIHAFF	TGTGCCAGCAGCTTAGAGACTATCCACGCTTTCTTT
TRBJ2-2	TRBV4-1	NA	NA	CASSQDSVYTGELFF	TGCGCCAGCAGCCAAGATAGTGTATACACCGGGGAGCTGTTTTTT
TRBJ1-2	TRBV5-4	TRBD1	NA	CASSLGRQGNVNGYTF	TGTGCCAGCAGCCTGGGCCGACAGGGAAACGTTAATGGCTACACCTTC
TRBJ2-7	TRBV27	NA	NA	CASSPRTSPYEQYF	TGTGCCAGCAGTCCCCGGACTTCTCCCTACGAGCAGTACTTC
TRBJ1-5	TRBV6-1	TRBD1	NA	CASSDRDRGSHQPQHF	TGTGCCAGCAGTGACCGGGACAGGGGGAGCCATCAGCCCCAGCATTTT
TRBJ1-1	TRBV7-7	NA	once	CASSLLEGTEAFF	TGTGCTAGCAGCTTATTGGAGGGCACTGAAGCTTTCTTT
TRBJ1-2	TRBV25-1	NA	once	CASSEYGVHYGYTF	TGTGCCAGCAGTGAATACGGGGTTCACTATGGCTACACCTTC
TRBJ2-5	TRBV4-1	NA	NA	CASSHPGRQQETQYF	TGCGCCAGCAGCCACCCGGGAAGACAGCAAGAGACCCAGTACTTC
TRBJ2-1	TRBV4-3	NA	NA	CASSQERFGSTDLYNEQFF	TGCGCCAGCAGCCAAGAAAGGTTCGGCTCCACGGACCTTTACAATGAGCAGTTCTTC
TRBJ1-1	TRBV7-8	NA	NA	CASSLRVSRTEAFF	TGTGCCAGCAGCCTGAGGGTGAGTCGCACTGAAGCTTTCTTT
TRBJ1-3	TRBV2	NA	NA	CASSETGGSGNTIYF	TGTGCCAGCAGTGAGACAGGCGGCTCTGGAAACACCATATATTTT
TRBJ2-3	TRBV6-5	TRBD1	NA	CASSKRQGPTDTQYF	TGTGCCAGCAGTAAACGACAGGGCCCCACAGATACGCAGTATTTT
TRBJ2-1	TRBV7-2	NA	NA	CASSHASSYNEQFF	TGTGCCAGCAGCCACGCGAGCTCCTACAATGAGCAGTTCTTC
TRBJ2-3	TRBV7-6	TRBD2	NA	CASSVTGTSGGDTQYF	TGTGCCAGCAGCGTCACCGGGACTAGCGGGGGAGATACGCAGTATTTT
TRBJ1-2	TRBV18	NA	NA	CASSLTESYGYTF	TGTGCCAGCTCACTGACAGAGAGCTATGGCTACACCTTC
TRBJ1-4	TRBV5-1	NA	NA	CASSPGGTNEKLFF	TGCGCCAGCAGCCCGGGCGGGACTAATGAAAAACTGTTTTTT
TRBJ2-5	TRBV5-4	TRBD2	NA	CASSFGTTETQYF	TGTGCCAGCAGCTTTGGGACTACGGAGACCCAGTACTTC
TRBJ1-2	TRBV7-9	NA	NA	CASSLADYGYTF	TGTGCCAGCAGCTTGGCAGACTATGGCTACACCTTC
TRBJ1-1	TRBV6-5	NA	NA	CASRQGSRIAFF	TGTGCCAGCAGGCAGGGGTCTCGGATAGCTTTCTTT
TRBJ1-2	TRBV27	TRBD1	NA	CASRTGGSGYTF	TGTGCCAGCAGGACAGGGGGCTCTGGCTACACCTTC
TRBJ1-5	TRBV10-1	NA	NA	CASSESRDGQPQHF	TGCGCCAGCAGTGAGTCAAGGGATGGGCAGCCCCAGCATTTT
TRBJ2-7	TRBV15	NA	NA	CATSRDPGSSYEQYF	TGTGCCACCAGCAGAGATCCAGGGTCCTCCTACGAGCAGTACTTC
TRBJ1-2	TRBV5-5	NA	many	CASSARQDYGYTF	TGTGCCAGCAGCGCCCGACAGGACTATGGCTACACCTTC
TRBJ2-3	TRBV7-2	NA	NA	CASSLAFRDTQYF	TGTGCCAGCAGCTTAGCGTTCCGAGATACGCAGTATTTT
TRBJ1-1	TRBV7-3	TRBD1	NA	CATRMPSGGGTEAFF	TGTGCCACCAGAATGCCGTCAGGGGGGGGCACTGAAGCTTTCTTT
TRBJ1-1	TRBV7-3	NA	NA	CASSPQGSTEAFF	TGTGCCAGCAGCCCTCAGGGATCCACTGAAGCTTTCTTT
TRBJ2-2	TRBV7-9	NA	few	CASNVWGVSTGELFF	TGTGCCAGCAATGTTTGGGGGGTGAGCACCGGGGAGCTGTTTTTT